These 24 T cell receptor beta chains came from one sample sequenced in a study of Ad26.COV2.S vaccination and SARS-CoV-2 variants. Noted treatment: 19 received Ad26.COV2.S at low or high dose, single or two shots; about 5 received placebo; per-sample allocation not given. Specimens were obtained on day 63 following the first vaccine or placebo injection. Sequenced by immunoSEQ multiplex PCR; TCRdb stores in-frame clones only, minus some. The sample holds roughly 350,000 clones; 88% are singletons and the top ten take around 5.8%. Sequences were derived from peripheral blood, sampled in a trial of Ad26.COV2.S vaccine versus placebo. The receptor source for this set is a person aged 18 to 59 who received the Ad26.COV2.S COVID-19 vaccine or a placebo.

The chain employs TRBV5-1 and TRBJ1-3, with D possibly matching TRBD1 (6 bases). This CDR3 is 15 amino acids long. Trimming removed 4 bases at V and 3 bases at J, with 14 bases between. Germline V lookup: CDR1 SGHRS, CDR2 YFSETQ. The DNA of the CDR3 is TGCGCCAGCAGCCGTGTACAGGGAAGTGGAAACACCATATATTTT. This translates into CASSRVQGSGNTIYF.

Here the CDR3 DNA reads TGCGCCAGCAGCTTGGTCCGAGGACAGGGGGCGCGGGAGCTGTTTTTT. Translating it yields CASSLVRGQGARELFF. The chain combines TRBV5-1 with TRBJ2-2; 11 bases are a match to TRBD1. Germline-derived CDR1 and CDR2 are SGHRS and YFSETQ. This CDR3 is 16 amino acids long. V shed 0 bases and J 9 bases; nucleotides not matched to a gene: 7.

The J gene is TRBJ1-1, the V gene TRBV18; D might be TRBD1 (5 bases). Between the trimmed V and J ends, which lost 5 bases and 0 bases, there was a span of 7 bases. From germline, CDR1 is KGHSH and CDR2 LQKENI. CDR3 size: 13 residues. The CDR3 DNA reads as TGTGCCAGCTCAGAGGACATGAACACTGAAGCTTTCTTT. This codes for CASSEDMNTEAFF.

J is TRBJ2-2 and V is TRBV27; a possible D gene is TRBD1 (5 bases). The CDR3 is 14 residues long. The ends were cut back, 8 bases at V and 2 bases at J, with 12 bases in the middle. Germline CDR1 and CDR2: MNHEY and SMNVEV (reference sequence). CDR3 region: CASATGFNTGELFF. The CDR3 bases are TGTGCCAGCGCCACAGGATTCAACACCGGGGAGCTGTTTTTT.

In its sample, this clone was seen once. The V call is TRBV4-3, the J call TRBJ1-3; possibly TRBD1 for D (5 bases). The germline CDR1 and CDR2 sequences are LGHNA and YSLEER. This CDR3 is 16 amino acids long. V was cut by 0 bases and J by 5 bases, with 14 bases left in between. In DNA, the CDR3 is TGCGCCAGCAGCCAAGATAACTCGGGGGGGAGAAACACCATATATTTT. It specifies CASSQDNSGGRNTIYF.

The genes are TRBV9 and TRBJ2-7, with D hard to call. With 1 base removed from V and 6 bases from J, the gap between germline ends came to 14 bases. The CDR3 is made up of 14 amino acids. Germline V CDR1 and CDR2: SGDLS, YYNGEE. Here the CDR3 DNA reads TGTGCCAGCAGCGTAAGCCCCTCCAATGCCGAGCAGTACTTC. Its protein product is CASSVSPSNAEQYF.

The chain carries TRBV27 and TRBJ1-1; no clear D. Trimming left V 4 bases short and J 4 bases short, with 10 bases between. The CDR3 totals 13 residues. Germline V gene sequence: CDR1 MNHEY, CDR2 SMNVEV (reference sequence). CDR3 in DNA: TGTGCCAGCAGTTACAGTGGCATCACTGAAGCTTTCTTT. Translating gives CASSYSGITEAFF.

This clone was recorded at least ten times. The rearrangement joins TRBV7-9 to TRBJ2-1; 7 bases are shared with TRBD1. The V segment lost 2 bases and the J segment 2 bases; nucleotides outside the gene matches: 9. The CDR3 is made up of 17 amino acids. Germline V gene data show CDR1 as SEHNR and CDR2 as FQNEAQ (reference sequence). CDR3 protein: CASSLLQGVNTYNEQFF. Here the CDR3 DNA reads TGTGCCAGCAGCTTACTGCAGGGGGTCAACACCTACAATGAGCAGTTCTTC.

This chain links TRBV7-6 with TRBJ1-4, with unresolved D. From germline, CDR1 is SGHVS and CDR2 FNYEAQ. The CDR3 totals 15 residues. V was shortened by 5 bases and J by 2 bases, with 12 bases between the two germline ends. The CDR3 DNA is TGTGCCAGCAGCCCAATCGGGTCTACTAATGAAAAACTGTTTTTT. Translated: CASSPIGSTNEKLFF. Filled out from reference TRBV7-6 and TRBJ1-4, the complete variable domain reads GAGVSQSPRYKVTKRGQDVALRCDPISGHVSLYWYRQALGQGPEFLTYFNYEAQQDKSGLPNDRFSAERPEGSISTLTIQRTEQRDSAMYRCASSPIGSTNEKLFFGSGTQLSVL.

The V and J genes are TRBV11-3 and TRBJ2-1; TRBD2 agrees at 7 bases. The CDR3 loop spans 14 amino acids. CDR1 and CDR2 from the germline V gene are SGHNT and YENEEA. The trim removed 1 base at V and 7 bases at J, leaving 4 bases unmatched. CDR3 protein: CASSLAGGGNEQFF. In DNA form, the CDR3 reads TGTGCCAGCAGCTTAGCGGGGGGAGGGAATGAGCAGTTCTTC.

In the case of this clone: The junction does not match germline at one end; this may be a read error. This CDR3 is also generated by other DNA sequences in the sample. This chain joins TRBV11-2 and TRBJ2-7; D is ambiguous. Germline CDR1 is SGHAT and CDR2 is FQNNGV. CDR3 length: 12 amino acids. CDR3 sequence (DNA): TGTGCCAGCAGCCTAGATTCGTACGAGCAGTACTTC. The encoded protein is CASSLDSYEQYF.

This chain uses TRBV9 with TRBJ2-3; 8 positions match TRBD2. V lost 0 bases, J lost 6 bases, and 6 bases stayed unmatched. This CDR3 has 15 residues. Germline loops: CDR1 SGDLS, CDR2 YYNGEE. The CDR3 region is CASSVAGGPVDTQYF. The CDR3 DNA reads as TGTGCCAGCAGCGTAGCGGGGGGGCCGGTGGATACGCAGTATTTT.

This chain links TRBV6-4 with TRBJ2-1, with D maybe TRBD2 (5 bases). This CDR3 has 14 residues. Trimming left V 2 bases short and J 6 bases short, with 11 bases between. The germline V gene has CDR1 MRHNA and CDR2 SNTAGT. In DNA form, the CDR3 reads TGTGCCAGCAGTGACGGAGCGGAATCCAATGAGCAGTTCTTC. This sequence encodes CASSDGAESNEQFF.

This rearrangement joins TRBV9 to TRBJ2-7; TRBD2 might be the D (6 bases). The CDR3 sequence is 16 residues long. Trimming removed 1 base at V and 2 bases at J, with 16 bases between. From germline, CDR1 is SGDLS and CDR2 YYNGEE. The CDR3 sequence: CASSVTPGSGAYEQYF. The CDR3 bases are TGTGCCAGCAGCGTAACCCCTGGTAGCGGAGCCTACGAGCAGTACTTC.

The CDR3 is CASSLETSGYIRQDNEQFF. The DNA of the CDR3 is TGCGCCAGCAGCTTGGAGACTAGCGGGTATATCAGGCAGGACAATGAGCAGTTCTTC. The rearrangement links TRBV5-1 to TRBJ2-1; the match to TRBD2 covers 10 bases. With 0 bases clipped from V and 5 bases from J, the junction kept 14 bases outside the gene matches. CDR3 length: 19 residues. CDR1 and CDR2 from the germline V gene are SGHRS and YFSETQ. The complete variable domain, with remaining parts taken from reference TRBV5-1 and TRBJ2-1, reads KAGVTQTPRYLIKTRGQQVTLSCSPISGHRSVSWYQQTPGQGLQFLFEYFSETQRNKGNFPGRFSGRQFSNSRSEMNVSTLELGDSALYLCASSLETSGYIRQDNEQFFGPGTRLTVL.

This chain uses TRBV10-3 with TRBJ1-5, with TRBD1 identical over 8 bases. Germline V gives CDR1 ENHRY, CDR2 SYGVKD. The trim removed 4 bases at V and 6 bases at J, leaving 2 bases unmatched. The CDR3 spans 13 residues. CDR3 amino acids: CAISAGGGQPQHF. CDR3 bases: TGTGCCATCAGTGCAGGGGGCGGTCAGCCCCAGCATTTT.

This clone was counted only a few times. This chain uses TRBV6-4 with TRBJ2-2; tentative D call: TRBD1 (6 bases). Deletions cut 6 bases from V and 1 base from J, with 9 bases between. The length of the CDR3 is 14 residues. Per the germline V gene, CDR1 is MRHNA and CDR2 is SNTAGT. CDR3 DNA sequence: TGTGCCAGCAGACTGGACAGGAACACCGGGGAGCTGTTTTTT. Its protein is CASRLDRNTGELFF.

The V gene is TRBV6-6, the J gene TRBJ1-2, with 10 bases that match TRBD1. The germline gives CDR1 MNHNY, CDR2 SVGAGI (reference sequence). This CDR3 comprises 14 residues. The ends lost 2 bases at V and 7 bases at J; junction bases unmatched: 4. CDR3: CASSYPGTGAGYTF. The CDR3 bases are TGTGCCAGCAGTTACCCCGGGACAGGGGCTGGCTACACCTTC.

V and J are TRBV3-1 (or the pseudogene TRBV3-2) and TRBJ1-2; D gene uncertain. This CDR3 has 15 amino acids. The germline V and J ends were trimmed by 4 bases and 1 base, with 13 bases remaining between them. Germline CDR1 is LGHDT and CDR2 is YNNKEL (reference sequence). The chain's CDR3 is CASSPDANINYGYTF. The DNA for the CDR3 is TGTGCCAGCAGCCCCGACGCGAATATTAACTATGGCTACACCTTC.

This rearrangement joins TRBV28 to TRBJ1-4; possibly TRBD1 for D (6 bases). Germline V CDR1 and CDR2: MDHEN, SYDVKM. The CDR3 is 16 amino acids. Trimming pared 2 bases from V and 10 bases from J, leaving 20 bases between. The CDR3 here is CASSLGPGELRGKLFF. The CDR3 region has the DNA TGTGCCAGCAGTTTAGGGCCAGGGGAACTAAGGGGAAAACTGTTTTTT.

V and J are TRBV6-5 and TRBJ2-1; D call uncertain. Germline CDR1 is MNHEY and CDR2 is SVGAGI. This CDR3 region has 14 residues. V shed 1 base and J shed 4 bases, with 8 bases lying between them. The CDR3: CASSYFAQYNEQFF. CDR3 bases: TGTGCCAGCAGTTACTTTGCTCAATACAATGAGCAGTTCTTC.

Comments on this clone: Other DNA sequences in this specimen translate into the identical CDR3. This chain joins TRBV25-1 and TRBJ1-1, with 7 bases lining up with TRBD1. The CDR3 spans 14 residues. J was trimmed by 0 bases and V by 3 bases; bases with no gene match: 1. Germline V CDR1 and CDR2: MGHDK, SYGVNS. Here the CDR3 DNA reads TGTGCCAGCAGTGAGACAGGGATGAACACTGAAGCTTTCTTT. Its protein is CASSETGMNTEAFF.

CDR3 loop: CASSPRGLDAFF. The CDR3 region has the DNA TGTGCCAGCTCACCACGGGGACTTGACGCTTTCTTT. The chain combines TRBV18 with TRBJ1-1; TRBD1 is a possible D gene (5 bases). The germline CDR1 and CDR2 sequences are KGHSH and LQKENI. Trimming took off 1 base at V and 11 bases at J, with 11 bases between the two ends. The CDR3 is 12 amino acids.

DNA for the CDR3: TGCGCCAGCAGCCGGGCTCACCCCCAAGAGACCCAGTACTTC. Its protein product is CASSRAHPQETQYF. The genes are TRBV5-1 and TRBJ2-5; no clear D gene. There are 14 residues in the CDR3. Per germline, CDR1 SGHRS and CDR2 YFSETQ. The V end lost 4 bases, the J end lost 1 base, and 11 bases lay between the germline ends. Full variable domain (rest looked up from reference TRBV5-1 and TRBJ2-5): KAGVTQTPRYLIKTRGQQVTLSCSPISGHRSVSWYQQTPGQGLQFLFEYFSETQRNKGNFPGRFSGRQFSNSRSEMNVSTLELGDSALYLCASSRAHPQETQYFGPGTRLLVL.